This TCR beta chain is drawn from a study of cytomegalovirus exposure and HLA in healthy donors. Study summary: As an earlier analysis found, around 200 million T cells yielded approximately 100 million unique TCR beta sequences.

Use of 60 Vbeta and 13 Jbeta primers characterized the PCR. Measured with immunoSEQ multiplex PCR; TCRdb has only the in-frame clones, and not every one. The profile shows about 120,000 clones, roughly 80% of them singletons. The CDR3 extends over 17 amino acids. The germline CDR1 and CDR2 sequences are MNHEY and SMNVEV (reference sequence). V lost 6 bases to trimming and J lost 0 bases; unmatched junction nucleotides: 10. The TCR originated in a man aged 45-60 years in good health and CMV-seronegative. The genes are TRBV27 and TRBJ1-4; 7 nucleotides match TRBD1. The sequenced material came from PBMCs. The CDR3 bases are TGTGCCAGCAGCTTACTCCCGACAGGGTCAACTAATGAAAAACTGTTTTTT. As protein: CASSLLPTGSTNEKLFF.